Below, 25 T cell receptor beta chains from the same sample are listed, as sequenced in a study of blood T cell repertoires in COVID-19. Repertoires were generated with immunoSEQ multiplex PCR, while TCRdb's copy carries only in-frame clones and drops some. The sample has about 100,000 clones; over 65% are singletons. The sequenced sample was peripheral blood. The receptors shown here come from a human donor in a cohort sampled during active COVID-19.

V gene TRBV11-2 combines with J gene TRBJ2-6; D possibly corresponds to TRBD2 (5 bases). This CDR3 has 15 amino acids. V lost 5 bases and J lost 3, with 11 bases in between. Germline-derived CDR1 and CDR2 are SGHAT and FQNNGV. CDR3 nucleotide sequence: TGTGCCAGCAGCCAGGACTTAATTGGGGCCAACGTCCTGACTTTC. It encodes CASSQDLIGANVLTF.

This sequence joins TRBV7-2 and TRBJ2-7; 7 bases agree with TRBD2. The germline V gene encodes CDR1 SGHTA and CDR2 FQGNSA. This CDR3 region has 14 residues. The trim removed 1 base at V and 4 bases at J, leaving 4 bases unmatched. The CDR3, as DNA: TGTGCCAGCAGCTTAGGGCTAGCGGTTTACGAGCAGTACTTC. Protein product: CASSLGLAVYEQYF.

This clone was found once. The CDR3 region has the DNA TGTGCCAGTAGTATAGCGGCGGGACAGTCTAATTCACCCCTCCACTTT. It codes for CASSIAAGQSNSPLHF. This chain connects TRBV19 to TRBJ1-6; 7 bases are shared with TRBD1. V trimming: 1 base; J trimming: 6 bases; junction bases outside the gene matches: 6. Germline V lookup: CDR1 LNHDA, CDR2 SQIVND (reference sequence). The CDR3 is 16 residues long.

This chain links TRBV9 with TRBJ1-2; no clear D gene. The germline V and J ends were trimmed by 4 bases and 2 bases, with 12 bases remaining between them. Looked up from germline, CDR1 is SGDLS and CDR2 is YYNGEE. The CDR3 is made up of 14 amino acids. CDR3 protein: CASSPLGYNYGYTF. CDR3 nucleotide sequence: TGTGCCAGCAGCCCCCTCGGGTACAACTATGGCTACACCTTC. The variable domain in full, with the rest retrieved from reference TRBV9 and TRBJ1-2, is DSGVTQTPKHLITATGQRVTLRCSPRSGDLSVYWYQQSLDQGLQFLIQYYNGEERAKGNILERFSAQQFPDLHSELNLSSLELGDSALYFCASSPLGYNYGYTFGSGTRLTVV.

V and J are TRBV15 and TRBJ2-7; 7 bases map to TRBD1. Per the germline V gene, CDR1 is LNHNV and CDR2 is YYDKDF (reference sequence). The V gene end was trimmed by 0 bases and the J gene end by 4 bases; junction bases not matched to a gene: 3. The CDR3 runs 14 residues. The CDR3 coding sequence is TGTGCCACCAGCAGAGAAAAACAGGGGTACGAGCAGTACTTC. This gives the protein CATSREKQGYEQYF.

The chain couples TRBV7-2 to TRBJ2-2, with 9 bases identical to TRBD2. V trimming: 5 bases; J trimming: 4 bases; junction bases outside the gene matches: 5. Germline V gives CDR1 SGHTA, CDR2 FQGNSA. The CDR3 runs to 15 residues. CDR3 amino acids: CASSTAGGGTGELFF. The CDR3 bases are TGTGCCAGCAGCACAGCGGGAGGAGGCACCGGGGAGCTGTTTTTT.

J is TRBJ1-4 and V is TRBV6-1, with 7 positions matching TRBD1. Per germline, CDR1 MNHNS and CDR2 SASEGT. Trimming at V came to 5 bases and at J to 0 bases, leaving 9 bases not matched to a gene. CDR3 length: 17 residues. The CDR3 nucleotides read TGTGCCAGCAGTAAAGGGCAGGGGGGTGCAACTAATGAAAAACTGTTTTTT. Translation gives CASSKGQGGATNEKLFF.

The chain has TRBV6-5 and TRBJ1-2, with D maybe TRBD1 (6 bases). The CDR3 spans 14 residues. The V end lost 9 bases, the J end lost 2 bases, and 16 bases lay between the germline ends. Germline CDR1 is MNHEY and CDR2 is SVGAGI. The CDR3 DNA is TGTGCCAGTAGGGATCGGGACACCAACTATGGCTACACCTTC. Amino acids: CASRDRDTNYGYTF.

J is TRBJ1-1 and V is TRBV7-7, with D possibly matching TRBD1 (5 bases). The CDR3 loop spans 13 amino acids. Germline V gene sequence: CDR1 SSHAT, CDR2 FNYEAQ (reference sequence). With 2 bases removed from V and 8 bases from J, the gap between germline ends came to 12 bases. As DNA, the CDR3 is TGTGCCAGCAGCTTACGAGGAGGGACCGAAGCTTTCTTT. It yields the protein CASSLRGGTEAFF.

The genes are TRBV10-3 and TRBJ1-3; D is ambiguous. This CDR3 spans 13 amino acids. The V gene's germline CDR1 is ENHRY and CDR2 SYGVKD. The V and J ends lost 4 bases and 0 bases respectively, with 4 bases between them. The CDR3 DNA reads as TGTGCCATCAGTGGGAGCTCTGGAAACACCATATATTTT. This gives the protein CAISGSSGNTIYF.

The rearrangement joins TRBV5-1 to TRBJ2-7; the D gene is possibly TRBD1 (5 bases). Trimming took 6 bases from V and 4 from J, leaving 11 bases between them. The germline gives CDR1 SGHRS, CDR2 YFSETQ. The CDR3 totals 12 residues. CDR3 in amino acids: CASTDSLYEQYF. The CDR3 DNA reads as TGCGCCAGCACCGACAGTTTATACGAGCAGTACTTC. Filled out from reference TRBV5-1 and TRBJ2-7, the complete variable domain reads KAGVTQTPRYLIKTRGQQVTLSCSPISGHRSVSWYQQTPGQGLQFLFEYFSETQRNKGNFPGRFSGRQFSNSRSEMNVSTLELGDSALYLCASTDSLYEQYFGPGTRLTVT.

The J gene is TRBJ1-1, the V gene TRBV2, with TRBD1 matching 7 bases. The V and J ends lost 4 bases and 11 bases, in that order; junction bases with no gene match: 13. Looked up from germline, CDR1 is SNHLY and CDR2 is FYNNEI. The CDR3 runs 14 residues. The CDR3 DNA reads TGTGCCAGCAGTGCTGGTGGGACAGCGGCACCGGCTTTCTTT. Protein product: CASSAGGTAAPAFF.

The rearrangement uses TRBV5-4 and TRBJ2-1; 10 nucleotides line up with TRBD1. The CDR3 has 18 amino acids. The V gene's germline CDR1 is SGHNT and CDR2 YYREEE (reference sequence). V shed 6 bases, J shed 2 bases, and the junction held 14 bases outside the gene matches. CDR3 protein: CASTAKAGTGAPYNEQFF. The CDR3 nucleotides are TGTGCCAGCACCGCCAAAGCCGGGACAGGGGCTCCCTACAATGAGCAGTTCTTC.

The rearrangement uses TRBV2 and TRBJ1-6; weak D call: TRBD1 (6 bases). V was shortened by 0 bases and J by 7 bases, with 13 bases between the two germline ends. Germline assignment: CDR1 SNHLY and CDR2 FYNNEI. CDR3 length: 16 residues. The CDR3 DNA reads as TGTGCCAGCAGTGAAGCGCTTGTGGACAGCAATTCACCCCTCCACTTT. It is translated as CASSEALVDSNSPLHF.

V gene TRBV9 combines with J gene TRBJ2-3; no definite D call. Trimming pared 0 bases from V and 0 bases from J, leaving 11 bases between. Germline V gene lookup returns CDR1 SGDLS and CDR2 YYNGEE. This CDR3 has 16 amino acids. CDR3 residues: CASSVARSTSTDTQYF. The CDR3, as DNA: TGTGCCAGCAGCGTAGCTCGTTCTACTAGCACAGATACGCAGTATTTT.

This clone has just a few counts. The chain combines TRBV7-9 with TRBJ1-1; D perhaps matches TRBD1 (5 bases). Germline lookup yields CDR1 SEHNR and CDR2 FQNEAQ (reference sequence). The CDR3 has 14 amino acids. Trimming took off 5 bases at V and 3 bases at J, with 13 bases between the two ends. The CDR3 loop reads CASSPQPGHTEAFF. In DNA form, the CDR3 reads TGTGCCAGCAGCCCCCAACCAGGGCACACTGAAGCTTTCTTT.

In its sample, this clone was seen a few times. The chain joins TRBV12-5 to TRBJ1-1; TRBD1 matches at 8 bases. The CDR3 is made up of 17 amino acids. J was trimmed by 7 bases and V by 6 bases; bases with no gene match: 19. CDR1 is LGHNT, CDR2 FRNRAP, per germline. Written as DNA, the CDR3 is TGTGCTAGTGGCGCATGGCGAAGGGGACAGGCCTCCTTTGAAGCTTTCTTT. Protein sequence: CASGAWRRGQASFEAFF.

The chain has TRBV7-9 and TRBJ1-1; 9 bases map to TRBD1. The CDR3 consists of 16 residues. From germline, CDR1 is SEHNR and CDR2 FQNEAQ (reference sequence). The V and J ends lost 5 bases and 4 bases, in that order; junction bases with no gene match: 11. The DNA for the CDR3 is TGTGCCAGCAGCGCTACAGGGGGCCTGTCGGGCACTGAAGCTTTCTTT. Amino acids: CASSATGGLSGTEAFF.

V is TRBV29-1 and J is TRBJ1-5, with a weak D call TRBD1 (6 bases). V dropped 4 bases and J dropped 2 bases, with 9 bases sitting between them. The CDR3 is 13 amino acids. From germline, CDR1 is SQVTM and CDR2 ANQGSEA. The CDR3 bases are TGCAGCGTTGGTGAGGGGGGCAATCAGCCCCAGCATTTT. It yields the protein CSVGEGGNQPQHF.

V usage is TRBV9 and J usage is TRBJ1-6; D is perhaps TRBD1 (6 bases). Germline loops: CDR1 SGDLS, CDR2 YYNGEE. V dropped 3 bases and J dropped 3 bases, with 7 bases sitting between them. This CDR3 contains 14 residues. This chain's CDR3 is CASSEGHYNSPLHF. As DNA, the CDR3 is TGTGCCAGCAGCGAGGGACACTATAATTCACCCCTCCACTTT.

This chain joins TRBV30 and TRBJ2-3; 8 bases match TRBD2. Germline values: CDR1 GTSNPN, CDR2 SVGIG (reference sequence). This CDR3 spans 12 amino acids. The J segment lost 5 bases and the V segment lost 3 bases, leaving 1 base of the junction unmatched. CDR3 in DNA: TGTGCCTGGAGCCGGGGGGGAGATACGCAGTATTTT. Its protein is CAWSRGGDTQYF.

This clone was detected once. The chain is built from TRBV7-2 and TRBJ2-1; D not certain. The CDR3 is 12 residues long. CDR1 and CDR2 from the germline V gene are SGHTA and FQGNSA. Deletions cut 5 bases from V and 12 bases from J, with 14 bases between. In DNA, the CDR3 is TGTGCCAGCAGCCCCCTAGAAGTACGGCAGTTCTTC. Residues: CASSPLEVRQFF. Drawing the rest from reference TRBV7-2 and TRBJ2-1, the complete variable domain is GAGVSQSPSNKVTEKGKDVELRCDPISGHTALYWYRQSLGQGLEFLIYFQGNSAPDKSGLPSDRFSAERTGGSVSTLTIQRTQQEDSAVYLCASSPLEVRQFFGPGTRLTVL.

This chain connects TRBV11-2 to TRBJ1-2, with D uncertain. The CDR3 has 13 amino acids. V lost 2 bases to trimming and J lost 8 bases, with 12 bases between them. Germline V CDR1 and CDR2: SGHAT, FQNNGV. CDR3 region: CASSLLGGDGYTF. CDR3 nucleotide sequence: TGTGCCAGCAGCTTATTGGGAGGTGACGGCTACACCTTC.

This clone has just a few counts. The rearrangement joins TRBV3-1 (or the pseudogene TRBV3-2) to TRBJ1-5; D is uncertain. The CDR3 has 13 amino acids. Trimming took 1 base from V and 4 from J, leaving 5 bases between them. From germline, CDR1 is LGHDT and CDR2 YNNKEL (reference sequence). CDR3 bases: TGTGCCAGCAGCCAAGCCAGTAATCAGCCCCAGCATTTT. It codes for CASSQASNQPQHF.

The chain links TRBV6-2 or TRBV6-3 to TRBJ1-1; tentative D call: TRBD1 (6 bases). Germline CDR1 reads MNHEY; CDR2 reads SVGEGT. The CDR3 length is 15 residues. Trimming removed 5 bases at V and 0 bases at J, with 13 bases between. In nucleotides, the CDR3 is TGTGCCAGCAGTACCTACAGGGATCTGAACACTGAAGCTTTCTTT. It codes for CASSTYRDLNTEAFF.